Each of the 12 T cell receptor beta chains below was sequenced from the same sample in a study of blood T cell repertoires in COVID-19 (dated by TCRdb to between 2020 and 2021). The receptor library was made with the immunoSEQ multiplex PCR assay. TCRdb holds this immuneACCESS table with in-frame rearrangements only. Some clones are missing; in checked studies, unresolved V genes explain under half, and the rest has no known cause. A total of 83,000 or so clones appear in this sample, roughly 82% of them only once. Of the sample, less than 25% is held by the ten largest clones. The specimen was peripheral blood. All receptors come from a human donor in a cohort sampled during active COVID-19.

The V gene is TRBV27, the J gene TRBJ1-1; TRBD1 agrees at 9 bases. CDR1 and CDR2 (germline): MNHEY, SMNVEV (reference sequence). The V gene end was trimmed by 7 bases and the J gene end by 7 bases; junction bases not matched to a gene: 7. The CDR3 totals 13 residues. The DNA for the CDR3 is TGTGCCAGCATTGAAGGGACAGGGTTTGAAGCTTTCTTT. Translation: CASIEGTGFEAFF.

The chain employs TRBV12-3 or TRBV12-4 and TRBJ1-2; possibly TRBD1 for D (6 bases). The CDR3 contains 13 residues. Trimming removed 11 bases from V and 4 bases from J, with 17 bases in between. The CDR3 bases are TGTGCCTCCGGCGGGGGCAGTTTCTATGGCTACACCTTC. Amino acids: CASGGGSFYGYTF.

The gene calls are TRBV10-1 and TRBJ1-1; possible D gene TRBD1, 5 bases. Between the trimmed V and J ends, which lost 4 bases and 5 bases, there was a span of 8 bases. Germline V gene sequence: CDR1 WNHNN, CDR2 SYGVQD (reference sequence). The CDR3 covers 12 residues. CDR3 DNA: TGCGCCAGCAGTGGAGGGACTACTGAAGCTTTCTTT. It yields the protein CASSGGTTEAFF.

The V and J genes are TRBV14 and TRBJ2-1; TRBD2 aligns across 8 bases. Per germline, CDR1 SGHDN and CDR2 FVKESK. CDR3 size: 16 residues. V lost 4 bases and J lost 3; bases outside the gene matches: 8. CDR3 amino acids: CASSPRGGLVYNEQFF. The CDR3 coding sequence is TGTGCCAGCAGCCCCCGGGGGGGCTTAGTCTACAATGAGCAGTTCTTC.

V usage is TRBV28 and J usage is TRBJ1-5; D unresolved. This CDR3 is 16 amino acids long. In germline, CDR1 is MDHEN, CDR2 SYDVKM. The V gene lost 6 bases and the J gene lost 2 bases, with 17 bases spanning the gap. This chain's CDR3 is CASSHSGRGRNQPQHF. In nucleotides, the CDR3 is TGTGCCAGCAGCCACAGCGGGCGCGGACGCAATCAGCCCCAGCATTTT.

This chain joins TRBV28 and TRBJ1-4, with TRBD1 matching over 7 bases. Germline assignment: CDR1 MDHEN and CDR2 SYDVKM. This CDR3 is 17 amino acids long. J was trimmed by 5 bases and V by 2 bases; bases with no gene match: 11. CDR3 protein: CASSLLFIGGGNEKLFF. Here the CDR3 DNA reads TGTGCCAGCAGTTTACTGTTTATTGGAGGGGGCAATGAAAAACTGTTTTTT.

The chain employs TRBV3-1 (or the pseudogene TRBV3-2) and TRBJ2-5; 7 bases fit TRBD1. Trimming removed 4 bases from V and 4 bases from J; junction bases left unmatched: 9. CDR3 length equals 15 residues. Per germline, CDR1 LGHDT and CDR2 YNNKEL (reference sequence). CDR3 in DNA: TGTGCCAGCAGCCTCCGGGACAGCAGGAGAGAGACCCAGTACTTC. It yields the protein CASSLRDSRRETQYF.

This chain joins TRBV7-2 and TRBJ2-1; 8 bases map to TRBD2. This CDR3 comprises 13 residues. V dropped 5 bases and J dropped 6; count of bases not matched to a gene: 3. Germline V gives CDR1 SGHTA, CDR2 FQGNSA. For the CDR3, the DNA is TGTGCCAGCAGCACAAGCGGGGGCAATGAGCAGTTCTTC. It encodes CASSTSGGNEQFF.

The genes are TRBV5-1 and TRBJ2-1; maybe TRBD2 (7 bases). Germline-derived CDR1 and CDR2 are SGHRS and YFSETQ. V shed 1 base and J shed 6 bases, with 11 bases lying between them. The CDR3 loop spans 14 amino acids. CDR3 sequence: CASSLIGGRNEQFF. The DNA of the CDR3 is TGCGCCAGCAGCTTGATCGGGGGGCGCAATGAGCAGTTCTTC.

The J gene is TRBJ2-6, the V gene TRBV18; maybe TRBD1 (6 bases). The CDR3 length is 18 residues. Germline loops: CDR1 KGHSH, CDR2 LQKENI. The V and J ends lost 1 base and 0 bases respectively, with 13 bases between them. CDR3 residues: CASSPLRGQSSGANVLTF. CDR3 in DNA: TGTGCCAGCTCACCACTCAGGGGTCAGAGCTCTGGGGCCAACGTCCTGACTTTC.

The V gene is TRBV10-3, the J gene TRBJ2-1, with TRBD2 matching over 13 bases. Trimming at V came to 0 bases and at J to 6 bases, leaving 5 bases not matched to a gene. This CDR3 contains 17 residues. Germline V gene lookup returns CDR1 ENHRY and CDR2 SYGVKD. The CDR3 DNA is TGTGCCATCAGTGAGTCGGGACTAGCGGGGCCCACCAATGAGCAGTTCTTC. It specifies CAISESGLAGPTNEQFF.

The V call is TRBV7-2, the J call TRBJ2-3, with a weak D call TRBD1 (6 bases). The CDR3 loop spans 15 amino acids. The V and J ends lost 2 bases and 4 bases respectively, with 13 bases between them. From germline, CDR1 is SGHTA and CDR2 FQGNSA. The CDR3 DNA follows: TGTGCCAGCAGCTTATTCTCTCCAGGGGCAGATACGCAGTATTTT. It yields the protein CASSLFSPGADTQYF.